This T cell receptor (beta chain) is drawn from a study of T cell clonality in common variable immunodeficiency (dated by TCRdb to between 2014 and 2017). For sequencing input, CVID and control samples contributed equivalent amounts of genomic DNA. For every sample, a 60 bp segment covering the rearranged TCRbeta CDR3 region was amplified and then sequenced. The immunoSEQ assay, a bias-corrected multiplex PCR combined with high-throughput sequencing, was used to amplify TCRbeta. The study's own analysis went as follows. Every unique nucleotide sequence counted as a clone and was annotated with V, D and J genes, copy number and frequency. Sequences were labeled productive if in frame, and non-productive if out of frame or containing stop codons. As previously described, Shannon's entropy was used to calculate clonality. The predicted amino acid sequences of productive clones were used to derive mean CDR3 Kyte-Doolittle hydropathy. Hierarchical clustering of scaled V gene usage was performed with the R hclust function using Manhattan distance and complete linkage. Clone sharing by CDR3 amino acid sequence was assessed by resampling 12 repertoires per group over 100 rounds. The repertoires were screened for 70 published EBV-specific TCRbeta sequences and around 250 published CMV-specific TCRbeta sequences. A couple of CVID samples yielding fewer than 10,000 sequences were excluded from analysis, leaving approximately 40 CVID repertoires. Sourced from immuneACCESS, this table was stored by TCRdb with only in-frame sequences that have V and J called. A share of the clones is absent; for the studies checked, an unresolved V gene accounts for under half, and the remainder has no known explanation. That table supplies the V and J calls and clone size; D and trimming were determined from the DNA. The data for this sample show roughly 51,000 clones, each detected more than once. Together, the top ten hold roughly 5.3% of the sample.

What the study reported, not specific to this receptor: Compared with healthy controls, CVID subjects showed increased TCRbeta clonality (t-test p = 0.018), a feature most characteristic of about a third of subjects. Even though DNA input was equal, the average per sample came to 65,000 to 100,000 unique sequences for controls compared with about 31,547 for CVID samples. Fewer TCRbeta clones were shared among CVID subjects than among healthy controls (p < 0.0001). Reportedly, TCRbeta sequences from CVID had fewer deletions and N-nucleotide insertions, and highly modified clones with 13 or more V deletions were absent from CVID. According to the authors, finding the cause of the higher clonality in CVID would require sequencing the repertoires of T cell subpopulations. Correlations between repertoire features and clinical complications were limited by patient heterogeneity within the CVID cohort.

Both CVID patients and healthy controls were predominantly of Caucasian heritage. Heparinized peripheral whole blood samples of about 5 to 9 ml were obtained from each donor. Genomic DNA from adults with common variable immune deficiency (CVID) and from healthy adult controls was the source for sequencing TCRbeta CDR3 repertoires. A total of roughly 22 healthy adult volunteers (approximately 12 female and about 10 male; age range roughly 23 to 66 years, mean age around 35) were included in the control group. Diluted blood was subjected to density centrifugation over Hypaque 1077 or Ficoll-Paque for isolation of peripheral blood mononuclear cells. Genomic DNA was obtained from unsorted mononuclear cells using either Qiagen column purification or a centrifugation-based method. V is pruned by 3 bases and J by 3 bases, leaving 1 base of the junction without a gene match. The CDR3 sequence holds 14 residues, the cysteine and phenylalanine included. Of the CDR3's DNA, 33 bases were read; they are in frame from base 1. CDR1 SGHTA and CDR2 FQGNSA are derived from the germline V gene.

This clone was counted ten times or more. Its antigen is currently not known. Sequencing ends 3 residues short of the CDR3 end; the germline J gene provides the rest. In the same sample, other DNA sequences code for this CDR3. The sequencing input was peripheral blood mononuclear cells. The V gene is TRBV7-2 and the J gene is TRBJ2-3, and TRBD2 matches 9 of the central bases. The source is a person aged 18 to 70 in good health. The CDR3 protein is CASSLGLATDTQYF. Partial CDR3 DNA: TGTGCCAGCAGCTTGGGACTAGCTACAGATACG. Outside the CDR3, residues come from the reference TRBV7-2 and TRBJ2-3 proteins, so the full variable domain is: GAGVSQSPSNKVTEKGKDVELRCDPISGHTALYWYRQSLGQGLEFLIYFQGNSAPDKSGLPSDRFSAERTGGSVSTLTIQRTQQEDSAVYLCASSLGLATDTQYFGPGTRLTVL.